One and the same sample provided the 21 T cell receptor beta chains below, sequenced in a study of shared clonotypes between healthy human individuals. The table came from immunoSEQ multiplex PCR; TCRdb's copy has only in-frame clones and leaves some out. The sample lists about 2 million clones, about 95% occurring once. Sequencing used naive CD4+ T cells sorted from blood. Specified subset: CD45RA+ positively selected. The source is a man aged 18 to 35 in good health.

The DNA of the CDR3 is TGCAGCGTCCACAGGGGGCTCTACACAGATACGCAGTATTTT. It encodes CSVHRGLYTDTQYF. The chain is built from TRBV29-1 and TRBJ2-3, with 9 bases aligning to TRBD1. This CDR3 comprises 14 residues. V shed 6 bases and J 2 bases; nucleotides not matched to a gene: 6. CDR1 and CDR2 (germline): SQVTM, ANQGSEA.

The chain has TRBV6-6 and TRBJ1-5; weak D call: TRBD1 (5 bases). The CDR3 totals 13 residues. The V gene lost 6 bases and the J gene lost 5 bases, with 11 bases spanning the gap. The germline gives CDR1 MNHNY, CDR2 SVGAGI (reference sequence). CDR3 sequence reads: CASRRGVHQPQHF. The CDR3 DNA reads TGTGCCAGCAGAAGGGGAGTTCATCAGCCCCAGCATTTT.

Here the CDR3 DNA reads TGTGCCAGCAGTGGTGACAGGGGGCTCACCGGGGAGCTGTTTTTT. Translation: CASSGDRGLTGELFF. The chain combines TRBV6-1 with TRBJ2-2, with 10 bases identical to TRBD1. V shed 4 bases, J shed 4 bases, and the junction held 3 bases outside the gene matches. This CDR3 has 15 residues. Per germline, CDR1 MNHNS and CDR2 SASEGT.

The rearrangement uses TRBV5-1 and TRBJ1-2, with D unclear. V lost 0 bases and J lost 4, with 7 bases in between. CDR3 length: 13 amino acids. Germline CDR1 SGHRS, CDR2 YFSETQ. This CDR3 is CASSLDIPYGYTF. The CDR3 DNA sequence: TGCGCCAGCAGCTTGGATATCCCCTATGGCTACACCTTC.

The chain joins TRBV7-9 to TRBJ2-7; no reliable D call. This CDR3 comprises 13 residues. V shed 1 base and J shed 6 bases, with 10 bases lying between them. Germline V CDR1 and CDR2: SEHNR, FQNEAQ (reference sequence). The CDR3 DNA sequence: TGTGCCAGCAGCTTAGGAAAGGGATCCGAGCAGTACTTC. Residues: CASSLGKGSEQYF.

This chain links TRBV10-3 with TRBJ1-2; unclear D gene. This CDR3 spans 13 amino acids. CDR1 ENHRY and CDR2 SYGVKD come from the germline V gene. Trimming took off 2 bases at V and 7 bases at J, with 11 bases between the two ends. Here the CDR3 DNA reads TGTGCCATCAGTGAGCAGGAATCTGCTGGCTACACCTTC. Protein sequence: CAISEQESAGYTF.

Turning to this clone: At the DNA level, this CDR3 is encoded by other sequences in the same sample as well. The chain carries TRBV5-1 and TRBJ1-3, with D perhaps matching TRBD1 (6 bases). The CDR3 covers 14 residues. V dropped 0 bases and J dropped 4 bases, with 8 bases sitting between them. Per germline, CDR1 SGHRS and CDR2 YFSETQ. The CDR3 protein is CASSLGQEGNTIYF. As DNA, the CDR3 is TGCGCCAGCAGCTTGGGACAGGAGGGAAACACCATATATTTT.

The V and J genes are TRBV10-3 and TRBJ2-2; D is undetermined. This CDR3 comprises 13 residues. Germline loops: CDR1 ENHRY, CDR2 SYGVKD. Trimming took off 0 bases at V and 8 bases at J, with 7 bases between the two ends. The CDR3 spells CAISESSGGELFF. The CDR3 nucleotides are TGTGCCATCAGTGAGTCTTCTGGTGGGGAGCTGTTTTTT.

The chain employs TRBV5-1 and TRBJ1-3; D unclear. The ends were cut back, 0 bases at V and 0 bases at J, with 13 bases in the middle. Germline lookup yields CDR1 SGHRS and CDR2 YFSETQ. The CDR3 spans 17 residues. The CDR3 region is CASSLGVRTLSGNTIYF. The DNA for the CDR3 is TGCGCCAGCAGCTTGGGAGTGCGGACGCTCTCTGGAAACACCATATATTTT.

Worth noting for this clone: One junction end does not reproduce the germline sequence, and a read error may be involved. The same CDR3 also results from other DNA sequences found in this sample. This chain connects TRBV5-1 to TRBJ2-5; D not certain. The length of the CDR3 is 13 residues. Germline-derived CDR1 and CDR2 are SGHRS and YFSETQ. This CDR3 is CASSLGSKETQYF. Written as DNA, the CDR3 is TGCGCCAGCAGTTTGGGGTCCAAAGAGACCCAGTACTTC.

This rearrangement joins TRBV7-3 to TRBJ2-2; D ambiguous. Germline lookup yields CDR1 SGHTA and CDR2 FQGTGA. V lost 5 bases and J 2 bases, leaving 21 bases between the germline ends. The CDR3 runs to 18 residues. The CDR3 loop is CASSPRASSRLNTGELFF. The DNA for the CDR3 is TGTGCCAGCAGCCCTCGGGCCTCCTCCCGGTTAAACACCGGGGAGCTGTTTTTT.

The chain joins TRBV27 to TRBJ2-2, with TRBD1 matching 7 bases. The CDR3 has 15 residues. CDR1 and CDR2 (germline): MNHEY, SMNVEV (reference sequence). Trimming removed 6 bases from V and 2 bases from J; junction bases left unmatched: 6. CDR3 DNA sequence: TGTGCCAGCAGAACAGGGGAGCCAAACACCGGGGAGCTGTTTTTT. Its protein is CASRTGEPNTGELFF.

The chain couples TRBV23-1 to TRBJ2-5; 10 bases agree with TRBD1. TRBV23-1 has ORF status, its function being uncertain. Trimming took 4 bases from V and 5 from J; bases not matched to a gene: 13. The CDR3 consists of 17 residues. The CDR3 DNA is TGCGCCAGCAGTCTTTCCTGCGGGGACAGGGGAGTCGAGACCCAGTACTTC. Translating it yields CASSLSCGDRGVETQYF.

The chain is built from TRBV19 and TRBJ1-2; D unclear. Trimming pared 1 base from V and 6 bases from J, leaving 12 bases between. The CDR3 runs to 14 residues. Germline V lookup: CDR1 LNHDA, CDR2 SQIVND (reference sequence). CDR3 in amino acids: CASSIGKITHGYTF. The DNA for the CDR3 is TGTGCCAGTAGTATAGGGAAGATCACCCATGGCTACACCTTC.

The chain links TRBV7-2 to TRBJ1-4; the D gene is possibly TRBD1 (5 bases). The CDR3 totals 16 residues. Trimming left V 3 bases short and J 0 bases short, with 11 bases between. CDR1 and CDR2 from the germline V gene are SGHTA and FQGNSA. The CDR3 bases are TGTGCCAGCAGCTTCGTGCAGGGCGCAACTAATGAAAAACTGTTTTTT. This sequence encodes CASSFVQGATNEKLFF.

DNA for the CDR3: TGTGCCAGCAGCCAAGATCCGGGAAACACCATATATTTT. Translated: CASSQDPGNTIYF. The chain uses TRBV14 and TRBJ1-3; D is uncertain. Germline V gene data show CDR1 as SGHDN and CDR2 as FVKESK. The CDR3 runs 13 residues. V was shortened by 0 bases and J by 4 bases, with 4 bases between the two germline ends.

The genes are TRBV10-2 and TRBJ1-4; D is unresolved. The CDR3 contains 15 residues. CDR1 WSHSY and CDR2 SAAADI come from the germline V gene. The V end was cut by 5 bases, the J end by 0 bases, with 10 bases between. In DNA form, the CDR3 reads TGCGCCAGCAGTCTTTCTACTGCAACTAATGAAAAACTGTTTTTT. Translating it yields CASSLSTATNEKLFF.

This chain connects TRBV28 to TRBJ1-2; 10 bases line up with TRBD1. The length of the CDR3 is 16 residues. The trim removed 2 bases at V and 4 bases at J, leaving 7 bases unmatched. The germline V gene has CDR1 MDHEN and CDR2 SYDVKM. DNA of the CDR3: TGTGCCAGCAGTTTAGGCGGACAGGGGGATATCTATGGCTACACCTTC. Translating gives CASSLGGQGDIYGYTF.

The gene calls are TRBV6-6 and TRBJ1-6; D not resolved. Germline V gene lookup returns CDR1 MNHNY and CDR2 SVGAGI (reference sequence). This CDR3 region has 13 residues. Trimming cost V 8 bases and J 1 base, with 6 bases left between them. The CDR3 bases are TGTGCCAGCCTGTCGTCCTATAATTCACCCCTCCACTTT. Protein product: CASLSSYNSPLHF.

This chain connects TRBV28 to TRBJ1-4, with 7 bases identical to TRBD1. The CDR3 is 15 residues long. Germline CDR1 and CDR2: MDHEN and SYDVKM. V gave up 6 bases and J gave up 4 bases; unmatched junction bases: 8. The CDR3 region has the DNA TGTGCCAGCAGAAGCACAGGGGCCTATAATGAAAAACTGTTTTTT. Translation: CASRSTGAYNEKLFF.

This chain uses TRBV19 with TRBJ1-5, with TRBD1 identical over 10 bases. The CDR3 has 16 amino acids. Losses at the gene ends were 3 bases for V and 5 bases for J; bases not matched to a gene: 7. Germline V gives CDR1 LNHDA, CDR2 SQIVND (reference sequence). The CDR3 sequence: CASSIRVGQGDQPQHF. The CDR3 bases are TGTGCCAGTAGTATTAGGGTTGGACAGGGGGATCAGCCCCAGCATTTT.